The 9 T cell receptor beta chains given below trace back to one sample, sequenced in a study of T cells in Graves' hyperthyroidism and ophthalmopathy (dated 2019 in TCRdb). Preparation of the library involved multiplex PCR. Sequenced on an Illumina HiSeq 2000. The TCR beta CDR3 regions were amplified from the RNA transcripts. The TCR CDR3 was subjected to a first round of RT-PCR using the HTBI primer set and the Qiagen OneStep RT-PCR kit. The public reads were reprocessed in TCRdb via fastp at Q25 and MiXCR, keeping in-frame beta chains. A single entry per CDR3 protein holds the most common genes and DNA from its merged rows. Recorded for this sample are more than 95,000 distinct CDR3 sequences; about 45% of them occurred a single time. 26% of the sample comes from the top ten. The sample consisted of blood. The receptors stem from a man aged 35 to 55 with Graves' hyperthyroidism.

This clonotype has a single count. CDR3 loop: CASSEALPANSYEQYF. In DNA form, the CDR3 reads TGTGCCAGCAGTGAAGCGCTGCCAGCCAACTCCTACGAGCAGTACTTC. The chain couples TRBV2 to TRBJ2-7; D remains ambiguous. CDR1 is SNHLY, CDR2 FYNNEI, per germline. V was trimmed by 0 bases and J by 0 bases, leaving 12 bases between them. CDR3 length equals 16 residues.

The chain uses TRBV7-9 and TRBJ1-5; D gene uncertain. V lost 0 bases to trimming and J lost 7 bases, with 22 bases between them. Germline CDR1 reads SEHNR; CDR2 reads FQNEAQ (reference sequence). This CDR3 contains 18 residues. CDR3 sequence (DNA): TGTGCCAGCAGCTTAGCTCTGGGCGGGAGGAGAGACGAGCAGCCCCAGCATTTT. Translated: CASSLALGGRRDEQPQHF.

Comments on this clonotype: The junction departs from the called germline gene at one end, perhaps through a read error. V is TRBV7-2 and J is TRBJ2-5, with TRBD1 as a possible D gene (6 bases). Germline V gene sequence: CDR1 SGHTA, CDR2 FQGNSA. The CDR3 is made up of 9 amino acids. The CDR3 region has the DNA TGTGCCAGCAGCTTAGAACAGGGTTTT. It yields the protein CASSLEQGF.

This clonotype was found once. The rearrangement uses TRBV5-1 and TRBJ1-1; D remains ambiguous. Germline assignment: CDR1 SGHRS and CDR2 YFSETQ. This CDR3 comprises 11 residues. Trimming stripped 5 bases from V and 5 bases from J, with 7 bases between. CDR3 sequence: CASRAGTEAFF. CDR3 coding DNA: TGCGCCAGCAGAGCGGGAACTGAAGCTTTCTTT. The whole variable domain, remainder taken from reference TRBV5-1 and TRBJ1-1, is KAGVTQTPRYLIKTRGQQVTLSCSPISGHRSVSWYQQTPGQGLQFLFEYFSETQRNKGNFPGRFSGRQFSNSRSEMNVSTLELGDSALYLCASRAGTEAFFGQGTRLTVV.

There are many counts of this clonotype. This chain connects TRBV11-2 to TRBJ2-1; D not resolved. There are 13 residues in the CDR3. With 5 bases removed from V and 9 bases from J, the gap between germline ends came to 14 bases. Germline CDR1 reads SGHAT; CDR2 reads FQNNGV. In DNA, the CDR3 is TGTGCCAGCAGCCGACGCGGTGGTAGTGAGCAGTTCTTC. It yields the protein CASSRRGGSEQFF.

At least ten counts were recorded for this clonotype. This may arise from a read error, as a much more abundant clone is one base away. The CDR3 DNA reads as TGTGCCAGCAGGGCCCTCGATGGAAAACTGTTTTTT. Encoded protein: CASRALDGKLFF. The gene calls are TRBV7-6 and TRBJ1-4; D is unresolved. The germline CDR1 and CDR2 sequences are SGHVS and FNYEAQ. With 6 bases removed from V and 10 bases from J, the gap between germline ends came to 12 bases. The CDR3 loop spans 12 amino acids.

At least ten counts were recorded for this clonotype. The chain couples TRBV12-3 or TRBV12-4 to TRBJ2-1, with 7 bases aligning to TRBD2. The CDR3 spans 16 residues. The ends lost 3 bases at V and 3 bases at J; junction bases unmatched: 8. CDR3 sequence: CASSFSGGKGYNEQFF. The DNA of the CDR3 is TGTGCCAGCAGTTTTTCGGGGGGAAAGGGCTACAATGAGCAGTTCTTC.

The sample holds many counts of this clonotype. The genes are TRBV7-9 and TRBJ2-5; possibly TRBD1 or TRBD2 for D (5 bases each). V was trimmed by 9 bases and J by 3 bases, leaving 11 bases between them. Looked up from germline, CDR1 is SEHNR and CDR2 is FQNEAQ (reference sequence). The CDR3 runs 12 residues. CDR3: CASQGTKETQYF. The CDR3 nucleotides read TGTGCCAGTCAAGGGACGAAAGAGACCCAGTACTTC.

This clonotype was detected many times. V usage is TRBV9 and J usage is TRBJ2-3, with 7 bases lining up with TRBD2. The junction had 6 bases not matched to a gene; V was cut back by 3 bases and J by 5 bases. Germline V gene sequence: CDR1 SGDLS, CDR2 YYNGEE. This CDR3 has 14 amino acids. CDR3 coding DNA: TGTGCCAGCAGCGCAGAGGGGAGGGGAGATACGCAGTATTTT. It encodes CASSAEGRGDTQYF.